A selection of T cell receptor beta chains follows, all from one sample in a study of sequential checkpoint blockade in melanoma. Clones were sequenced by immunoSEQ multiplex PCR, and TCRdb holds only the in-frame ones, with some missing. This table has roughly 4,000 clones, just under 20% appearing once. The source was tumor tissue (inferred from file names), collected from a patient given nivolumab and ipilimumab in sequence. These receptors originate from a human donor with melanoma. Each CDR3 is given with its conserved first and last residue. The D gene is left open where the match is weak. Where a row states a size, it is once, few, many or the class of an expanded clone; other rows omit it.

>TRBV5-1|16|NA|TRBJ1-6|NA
CASSRTGGVFNSPLHF
TGCGCCAGCAGCCGAACCGGGGGGGTGTTTAATTCACCCCTCCACTTT
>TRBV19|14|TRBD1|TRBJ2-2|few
CASTRTGVSGELFF
TGTGCCAGTACAAGGACAGGGGTCTCCGGGGAGCTGTTTTTT
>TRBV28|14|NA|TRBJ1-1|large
CASRIPGAATEAFF
TGTGCCAGCCGAATCCCAGGGGCGGCCACTGAAGCTTTCTTT
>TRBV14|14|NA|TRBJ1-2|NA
CASSPDGLSYGYTF
TGTGCCAGCAGCCCGGACGGGCTTTCCTATGGCTACACCTTC
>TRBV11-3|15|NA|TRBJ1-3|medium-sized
CASSLTDNSGNTIYF
TGTGCCAGCAGCTTAACAGATAACTCTGGAAACACCATATATTTT
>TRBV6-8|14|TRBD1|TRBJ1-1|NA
CASGRDRANTEAFF
TGTGCCAGCGGAAGGGACAGAGCAAACACTGAAGCTTTCTTT
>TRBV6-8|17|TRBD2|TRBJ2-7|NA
CASTSTSGGDGSYEQYF
TGTGCCAGCACCTCCACTAGCGGGGGGGATGGGTCCTACGAGCAGTACTTC
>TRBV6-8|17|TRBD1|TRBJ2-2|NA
CASSTKIAGTDTGELFF
TGTGCCAGCAGTACTAAGATCGCCGGGACAGATACGGGGGAGCTGTTTTTT
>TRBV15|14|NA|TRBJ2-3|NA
CATSRGESTDTQYF
TGTGCCACCAGCAGAGGGGAGTCCACAGATACGCAGTATTTT
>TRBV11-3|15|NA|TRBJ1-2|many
CASSVTASDNYGYTF
TGTGCCAGCAGCGTGACAGCCTCTGATAACTATGGCTACACCTTC
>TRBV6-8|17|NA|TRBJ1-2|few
CASSSTPCSRKTYGYTF
TGTGCCAGCAGTAGCACGCCATGCTCTAGAAAGACCTATGGCTACACCTTC
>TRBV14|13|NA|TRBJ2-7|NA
CASSRGVPYEQYF
TGTGCCAGCAGCCGCGGCGTTCCTTACGAGCAGTACTTC
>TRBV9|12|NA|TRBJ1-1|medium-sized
CATSSGHTEAFF
TGTGCCACCAGCAGCGGCCACACTGAAGCTTTCTTT
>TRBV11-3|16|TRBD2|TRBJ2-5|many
CASSSPVGGNQETQYF
TGTGCCAGCAGCTCCCCTGTCGGGGGGAACCAAGAGACCCAGTACTTC
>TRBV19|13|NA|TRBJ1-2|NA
CALGVRKLMGYTF
TGTGCCCTTGGAGTCAGAAAGCTAATGGGCTACACCTTC
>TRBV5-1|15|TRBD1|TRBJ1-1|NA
CASSWTGGRTTEAFF
TGCGCCAGCAGCTGGACAGGGGGTCGAACCACTGAAGCTTTCTTT
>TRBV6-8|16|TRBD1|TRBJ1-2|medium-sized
CASSFSGGSVNYGYTF
TGTGCCAGCAGTTTCTCAGGGGGCTCCGTTAACTATGGCTACACCTTC
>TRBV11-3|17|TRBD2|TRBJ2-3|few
CASSLVGIAGGLDTQYF
TGTGCCAGCAGCTTAGTAGGGATAGCGGGGGGCTTAGATACGCAGTATTTT
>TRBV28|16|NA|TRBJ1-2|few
CASSPPRQIIVWGYTF
TGTGCCAGCAGTCCTCCCCGACAGATTATTGTGTGGGGCTACACCTTC
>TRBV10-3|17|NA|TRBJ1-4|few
CAISETGNRRGNEKLFF
TGTGCCATCAGTGAGACCGGAAACAGGAGGGGTAATGAAAAACTGTTTTTT
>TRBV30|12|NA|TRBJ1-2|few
CAWSIGGFDYTF
TGTGCCTGGAGCATTGGGGGTTTTGACTACACCTTC
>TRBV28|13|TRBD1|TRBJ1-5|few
CASYDRANQPQHF
TGTGCCAGCTACGACAGGGCCAATCAGCCCCAGCATTTT
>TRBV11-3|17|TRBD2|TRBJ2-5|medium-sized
CASSLGLAGGVQETQYF
TGTGCCAGCAGCCTCGGACTAGCGGGGGGCGTACAAGAGACCCAGTACTTC
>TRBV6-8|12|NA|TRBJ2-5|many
CACWGGGETQYF
TGTGCCTGCTGGGGCGGGGGCGAGACCCAGTACTTC
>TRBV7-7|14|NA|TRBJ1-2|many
CASSWVRANYGYTF
TGTGCCAGCAGTTGGGTCCGAGCTAACTATGGCTACACCTTC
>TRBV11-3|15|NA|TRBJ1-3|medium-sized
CASSSLRQQGDAIYF
TGTGCCAGCAGTTCTTTAAGGCAACAGGGTGACGCCATATATTTT